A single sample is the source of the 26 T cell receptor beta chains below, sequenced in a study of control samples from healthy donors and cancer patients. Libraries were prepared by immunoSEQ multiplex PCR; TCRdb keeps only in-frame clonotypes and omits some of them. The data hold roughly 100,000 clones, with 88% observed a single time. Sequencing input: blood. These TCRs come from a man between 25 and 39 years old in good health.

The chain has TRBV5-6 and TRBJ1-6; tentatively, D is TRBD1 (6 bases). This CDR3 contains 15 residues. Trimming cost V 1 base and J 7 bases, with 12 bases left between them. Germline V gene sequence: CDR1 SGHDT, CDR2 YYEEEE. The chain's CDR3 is CASSLWGGRNSPLHF. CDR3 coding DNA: TGTGCCAGCAGCTTGTGGGGGGGCCGGAATTCACCCCTCCACTTT.

CDR3: CASSPSPGNTIYF. For the CDR3, the DNA is TGTGCCAGCAGTCCCAGTCCCGGAAACACCATATATTTT. This rearrangement joins TRBV6-5 to TRBJ1-3; D is ambiguous. The CDR3 is 13 residues long. V shed 5 bases and J shed 4 bases, with 9 bases lying between them. Germline values: CDR1 MNHEY, CDR2 SVGAGI.

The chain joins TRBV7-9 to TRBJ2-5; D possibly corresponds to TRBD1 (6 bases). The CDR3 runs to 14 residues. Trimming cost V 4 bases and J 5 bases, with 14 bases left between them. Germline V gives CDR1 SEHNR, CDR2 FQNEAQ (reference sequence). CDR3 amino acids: CASSWGQGGETQYF. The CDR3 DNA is TGTGCCAGCAGCTGGGGGCAGGGCGGGGAGACCCAGTACTTC.

The CDR3 DNA follows: TGTGCCAGCAGCTTAGGGCAGGGCAGCTACAATGAGCAGTTCTTC. Protein: CASSLGQGSYNEQFF. V gene TRBV7-3 combines with J gene TRBJ2-1; D possibly corresponds to TRBD1 (5 bases). CDR3 size: 15 residues. The V gene's germline CDR1 is SGHTA and CDR2 FQGTGA. V lost 2 bases and J 3 bases, leaving 11 bases between the germline ends.

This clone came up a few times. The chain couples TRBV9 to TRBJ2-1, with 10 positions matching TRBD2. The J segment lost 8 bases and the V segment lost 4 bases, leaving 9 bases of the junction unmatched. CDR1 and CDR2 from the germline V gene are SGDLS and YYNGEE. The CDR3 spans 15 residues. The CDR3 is CASSRTSGNYDEQFF. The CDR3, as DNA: TGTGCCAGCAGCCGAACTAGCGGGAATTACGATGAGCAGTTCTTC.

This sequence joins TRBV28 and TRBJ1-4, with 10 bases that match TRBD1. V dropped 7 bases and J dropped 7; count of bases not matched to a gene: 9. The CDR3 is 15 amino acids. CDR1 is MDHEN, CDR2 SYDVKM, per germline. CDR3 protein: CASTQEDRGPEKLFF. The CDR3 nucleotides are TGTGCCAGCACCCAGGAAGACAGGGGGCCTGAAAAACTGTTTTTT.

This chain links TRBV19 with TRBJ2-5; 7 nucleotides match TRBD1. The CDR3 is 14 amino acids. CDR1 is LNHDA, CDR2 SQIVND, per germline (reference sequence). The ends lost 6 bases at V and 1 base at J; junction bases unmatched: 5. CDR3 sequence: CASSRGQIQETQYF. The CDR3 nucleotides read TGTGCCAGTAGCAGGGGACAGATCCAAGAGACCCAGTACTTC.

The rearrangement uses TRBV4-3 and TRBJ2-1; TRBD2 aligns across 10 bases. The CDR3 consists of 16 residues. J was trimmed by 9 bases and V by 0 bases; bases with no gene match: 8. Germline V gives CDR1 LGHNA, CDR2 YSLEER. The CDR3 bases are TGCGCCAGCAGCCAAGAGGGGACTAGCGCCGAGAGTGAGCAGTTCTTC. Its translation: CASSQEGTSAESEQFF.

CDR3 protein: CASSLLTTTTNEKLFF. For the CDR3, the DNA is TGTGCCAGCAGCTTACTGACCACTACAACTAATGAAAAACTGTTTTTT. V gene TRBV5-6 combines with J gene TRBJ1-4; no reliable D call. Germline V gene lookup returns CDR1 SGHDT and CDR2 YYEEEE. The CDR3 loop spans 16 amino acids. The V end lost 2 bases, the J end lost 0 bases, and 11 bases lay between the germline ends.

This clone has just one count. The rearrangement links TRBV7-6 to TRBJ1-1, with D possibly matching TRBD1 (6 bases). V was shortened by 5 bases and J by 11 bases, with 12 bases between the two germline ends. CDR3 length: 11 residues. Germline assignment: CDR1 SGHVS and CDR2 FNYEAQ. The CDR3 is CASSRGQSAFF. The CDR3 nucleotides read TGTGCCAGCAGCCGGGGGCAATCCGCTTTCTTT.

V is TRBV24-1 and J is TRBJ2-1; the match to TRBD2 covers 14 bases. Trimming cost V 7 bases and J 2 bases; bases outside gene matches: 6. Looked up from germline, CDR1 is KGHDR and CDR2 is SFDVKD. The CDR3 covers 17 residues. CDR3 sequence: CATSPGLAGVTYNEQFF. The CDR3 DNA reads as TGTGCCACCAGCCCGGGACTAGCGGGAGTTACCTACAATGAGCAGTTCTTC.

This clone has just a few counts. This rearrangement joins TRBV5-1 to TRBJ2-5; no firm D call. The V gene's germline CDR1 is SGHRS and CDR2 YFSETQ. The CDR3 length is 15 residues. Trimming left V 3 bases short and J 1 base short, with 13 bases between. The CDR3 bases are TGCGCCAGCAGCTCTATGGACGGCTCCCAAGAGACCCAGTACTTC. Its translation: CASSSMDGSQETQYF.

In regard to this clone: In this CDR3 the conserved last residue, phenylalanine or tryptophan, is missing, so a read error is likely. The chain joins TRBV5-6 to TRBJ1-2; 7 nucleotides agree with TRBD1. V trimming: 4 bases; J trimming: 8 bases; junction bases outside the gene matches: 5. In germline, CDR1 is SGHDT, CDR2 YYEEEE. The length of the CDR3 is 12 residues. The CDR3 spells CASSPGTDGYTL. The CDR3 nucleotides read TGTGCCAGCAGCCCAGGGACAGACGGCTACACCCTC.

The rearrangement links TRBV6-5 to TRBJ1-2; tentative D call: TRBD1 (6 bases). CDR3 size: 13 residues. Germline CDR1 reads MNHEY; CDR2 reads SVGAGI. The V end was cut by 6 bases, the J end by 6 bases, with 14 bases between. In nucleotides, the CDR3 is TGTGCCAGCAGACGACCGGGACACGATGGCTACACCTTC. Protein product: CASRRPGHDGYTF.

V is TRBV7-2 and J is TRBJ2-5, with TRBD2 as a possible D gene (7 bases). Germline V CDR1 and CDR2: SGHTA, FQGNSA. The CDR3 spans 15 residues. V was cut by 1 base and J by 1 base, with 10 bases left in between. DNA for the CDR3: TGTGCCAGCAGCTTAGAAGGGGGGGCCCAAGAGACCCAGTACTTC. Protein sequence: CASSLEGGAQETQYF. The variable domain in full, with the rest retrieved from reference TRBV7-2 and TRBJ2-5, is GAGVSQSPSNKVTEKGKDVELRCDPISGHTALYWYRQSLGQGLEFLIYFQGNSAPDKSGLPSDRFSAERTGGSVSTLTIQRTQQEDSAVYLCASSLEGGAQETQYFGPGTRLLVL.

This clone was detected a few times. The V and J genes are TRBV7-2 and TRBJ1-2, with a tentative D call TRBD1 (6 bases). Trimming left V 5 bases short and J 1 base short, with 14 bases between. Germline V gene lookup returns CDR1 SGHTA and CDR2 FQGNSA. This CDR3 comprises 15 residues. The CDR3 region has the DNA TGTGCCAGCAGCAATGGACAGCCTGGTAACTATGGCTACACCTTC. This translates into CASSNGQPGNYGYTF. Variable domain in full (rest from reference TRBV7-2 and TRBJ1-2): GAGVSQSPSNKVTEKGKDVELRCDPISGHTALYWYRQSLGQGLEFLIYFQGNSAPDKSGLPSDRFSAERTGGSVSTLTIQRTQQEDSAVYLCASSNGQPGNYGYTFGSGTRLTVV.

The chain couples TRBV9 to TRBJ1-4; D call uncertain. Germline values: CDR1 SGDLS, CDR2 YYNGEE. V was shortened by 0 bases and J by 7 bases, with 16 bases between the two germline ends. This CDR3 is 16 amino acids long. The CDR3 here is CASSVAPWTAGEKLFF. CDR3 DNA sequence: TGTGCCAGCAGCGTAGCACCGTGGACGGCAGGTGAAAAACTGTTTTTT.

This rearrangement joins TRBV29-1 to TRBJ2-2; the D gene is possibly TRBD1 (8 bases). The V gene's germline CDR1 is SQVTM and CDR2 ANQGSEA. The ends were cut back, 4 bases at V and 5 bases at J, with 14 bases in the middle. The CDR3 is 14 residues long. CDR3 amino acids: CSVGYRGGTGELFF. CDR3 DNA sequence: TGCAGCGTTGGATACAGGGGGGGAACCGGGGAGCTGTTTTTT.

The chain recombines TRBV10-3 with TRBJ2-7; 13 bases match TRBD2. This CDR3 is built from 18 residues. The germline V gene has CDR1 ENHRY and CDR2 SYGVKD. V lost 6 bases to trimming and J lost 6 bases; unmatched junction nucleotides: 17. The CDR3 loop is CAIRKGLAGAGSVSEQYF. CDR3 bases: TGTGCCATCAGAAAAGGACTAGCGGGAGCGGGGTCCGTCTCCGAGCAGTACTTC.

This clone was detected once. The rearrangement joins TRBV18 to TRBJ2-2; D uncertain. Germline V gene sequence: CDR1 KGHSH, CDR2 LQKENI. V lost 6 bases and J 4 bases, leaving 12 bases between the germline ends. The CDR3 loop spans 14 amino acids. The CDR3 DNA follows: TGTGCCAGCTCTCCATCGCAAGCCACCGGGGAGCTGTTTTTT. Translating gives CASSPSQATGELFF.

The CDR3 loop reads CASSLGLIRDGNQPQHF. The CDR3 DNA follows: TGTGCCAGCAGCTTAGGTCTTATCCGGGACGGCAATCAGCCCCAGCATTTT. The rearrangement joins TRBV11-2 to TRBJ1-5; TRBD1 is a possible D gene (5 bases). This CDR3 has 17 amino acids. Trimming cost V 1 base and J 2 bases, with 15 bases left between them. Germline V gene sequence: CDR1 SGHAT, CDR2 FQNNGV.

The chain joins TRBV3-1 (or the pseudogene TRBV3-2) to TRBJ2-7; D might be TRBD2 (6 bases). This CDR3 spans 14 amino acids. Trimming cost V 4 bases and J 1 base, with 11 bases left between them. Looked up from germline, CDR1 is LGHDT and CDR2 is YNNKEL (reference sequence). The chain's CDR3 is CASSPGLRSYEQYF. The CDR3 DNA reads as TGTGCCAGCAGCCCCGGACTACGTTCCTACGAGCAGTACTTC.

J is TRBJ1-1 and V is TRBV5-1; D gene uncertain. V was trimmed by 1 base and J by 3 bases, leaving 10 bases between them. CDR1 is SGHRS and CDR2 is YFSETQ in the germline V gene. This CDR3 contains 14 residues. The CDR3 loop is CASSLTDKDTEAFF. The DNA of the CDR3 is TGCGCCAGCAGCTTGACAGATAAGGACACTGAAGCTTTCTTT. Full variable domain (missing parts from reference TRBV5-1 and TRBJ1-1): KAGVTQTPRYLIKTRGQQVTLSCSPISGHRSVSWYQQTPGQGLQFLFEYFSETQRNKGNFPGRFSGRQFSNSRSEMNVSTLELGDSALYLCASSLTDKDTEAFFGQGTRLTVV.

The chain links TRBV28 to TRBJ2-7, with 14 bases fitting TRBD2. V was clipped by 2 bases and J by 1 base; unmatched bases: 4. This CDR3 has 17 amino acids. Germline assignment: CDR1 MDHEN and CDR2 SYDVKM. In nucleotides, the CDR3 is TGTGCCAGCAGTTTAGTAGGACTAGCGGGAGGTTCCTACGAGCAGTACTTC. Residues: CASSLVGLAGGSYEQYF.

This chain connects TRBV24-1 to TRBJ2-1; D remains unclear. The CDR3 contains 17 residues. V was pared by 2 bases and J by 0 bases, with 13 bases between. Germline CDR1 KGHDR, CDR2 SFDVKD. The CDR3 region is CATSDSSDLSSYNEQFF. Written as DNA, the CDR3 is TGTGCCACCAGTGATTCCTCGGATCTGAGCTCCTACAATGAGCAGTTCTTC.

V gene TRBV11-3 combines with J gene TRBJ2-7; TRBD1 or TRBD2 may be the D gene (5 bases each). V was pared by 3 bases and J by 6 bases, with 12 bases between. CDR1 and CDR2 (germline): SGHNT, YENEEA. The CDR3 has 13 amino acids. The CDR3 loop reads CASSFVRESEQYF. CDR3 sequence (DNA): TGTGCCAGCAGCTTCGTCAGGGAGTCCGAGCAGTACTTC.